This TCR beta chain appears in the sequencing data of a study of CD8+ T cells in alopecia areata. As regards this clone: All gene names here are mouse names. The read is 4 residues too short to cover the CDR3 end, so that end is filled in from the germline J gene. Additional DNA sequences in this sample encode the identical CDR3.

V lost 5 bases and J 0 bases, leaving 6 bases between the germline ends. Germline V gene lookup returns CDR1 MNHDT and CDR2 YYDKIL. This CDR3 has 13 residues. It was with CD4, CD8alpha, NKG2D, NKG2ACE and other markers that pooled cutaneous lymph node cells were sorted. Investigators isolated RNA and reverse transcribed it into cDNA to act as the sequencing template. Repertoires were generated with immunoSEQ multiplex PCR, while TCRdb's copy carries only in-frame clones and drops some. The sample contains roughly 260,000 clones, none of them singletons. Sequenced input: CD4+ T cells sorted from a lymph node. This sequence originates from a C3H/HeJ mouse with alopecia areata. Strain haplotype at MHC: H2-k. The chain links TRBV17 to TRBJ2-3; weak D call: TRBD1 (5 bases). CDR3 bases read: TGTGCTAGCAGTCAGGGTAGTGCAGAA. Its translation: CASSQGSAE. The complete CDR3 reads CASSQGSAETLYF.